This TCR beta chain was captured in a study of T cell repertoires in cytomegalovirus infection. Study background: Epitope selection comprised recently identified HLA-C-restricted CMV epitopes and well-studied HLA-B-restricted CMV epitopes. Both CMV infection and a matching HLA type were indicated by public TCR beta signatures.

Worth noting for this clonotype: Its target is not known.

TCRdb fed the reads into MiXCR, producing one record per CDR3 protein. Among fewer than 650,000 distinct CDR3 sequences listed, 40% were seen once. Study observations and caveats: Ex vivo, HLA-C-restricted CMV-specific TCR beta clonotypes prevailed over the rest of the response.

The CDR3 covers 13 residues. The V end lost 2 bases, the J end lost 3 bases, and 8 bases lay between the germline ends. Germline V CDR1 and CDR2: SGHVS, FNYEAQ. The sequence came from a human donor in good health (CMV status not recorded). Some clones in this sample may be carry-over from other donors' samples. The chain couples TRBV7-6 to TRBJ2-7; D call uncertain. The source material was cultured PBMCs, sampled from culture after CMV antigen stimulation. CDR3 loop: CASSLSDGYEQYF. The CDR3 DNA follows: TGTGCCAGCAGCTTATCGGACGGCTACGAGCAGTACTTC.